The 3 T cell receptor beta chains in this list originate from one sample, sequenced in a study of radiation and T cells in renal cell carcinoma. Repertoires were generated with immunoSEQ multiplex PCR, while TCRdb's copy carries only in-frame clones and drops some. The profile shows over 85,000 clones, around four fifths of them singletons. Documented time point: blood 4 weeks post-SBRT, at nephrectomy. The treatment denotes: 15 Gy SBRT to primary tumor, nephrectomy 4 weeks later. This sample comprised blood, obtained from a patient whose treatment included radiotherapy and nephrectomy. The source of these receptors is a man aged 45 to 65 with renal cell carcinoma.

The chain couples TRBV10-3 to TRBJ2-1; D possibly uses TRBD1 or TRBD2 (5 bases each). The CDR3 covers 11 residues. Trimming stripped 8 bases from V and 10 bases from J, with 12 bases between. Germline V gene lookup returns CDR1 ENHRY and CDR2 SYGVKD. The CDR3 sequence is CAIGPGREQFF. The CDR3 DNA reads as TGTGCCATCGGACCAGGGAGAGAGCAGTTCTTC.

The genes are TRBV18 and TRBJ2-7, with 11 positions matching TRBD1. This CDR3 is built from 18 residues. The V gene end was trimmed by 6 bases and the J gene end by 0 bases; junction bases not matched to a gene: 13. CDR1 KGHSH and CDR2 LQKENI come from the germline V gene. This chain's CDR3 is CASSPDRGLFPSSYEQYF. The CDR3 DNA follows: TGTGCCAGCTCTCCGGACAGGGGGCTTTTCCCCAGCTCCTACGAGCAGTACTTC. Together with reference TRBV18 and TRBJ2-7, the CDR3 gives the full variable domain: NAGVMQNPRHLVRRRGQEARLRCSPMKGHSHVYWYRQLPEEGLKFMVYLQKENIIDESGMPKERFSAEFPKEGPSILRIQQVVRGDSAAYFCASSPDRGLFPSSYEQYFGPGTRLTVT.

The CDR3 protein is CASRKDSEAFF. The CDR3 DNA reads TGTGCCAGCAGAAAGGACAGTGAAGCTTTCTTT. The chain is built from TRBV6-5 and TRBJ1-1; a possible D gene is TRBD1 (6 bases). The CDR3 spans 11 residues. Germline CDR1 reads MNHEY; CDR2 reads SVGAGI. V was pared by 6 bases and J by 7 bases, with 9 bases between.